Listed below are T cell receptor beta chains from one sample, sequenced in a study of T cells in localized non-small cell lung cancer. Repertoires were generated with immunoSEQ multiplex PCR, while TCRdb's copy carries only in-frame clones and drops some. This sample carries approximately 1,300 clones, 15% to 20% of them seen once, and the ten largest clones take roughly 7.6%. The specimen comprised normal lung tissue next to the tumor, sampled before any cancer treatment. The receptors shown here come from a man aged 40-75 years with stage I lung adenocarcinoma. The CDR3 runs from the conserved cysteine through the conserved F or W. A D gene is named only where the DNA matches it firmly. Expanded clones get a size class; other rows say once, few or many, or leave the size out.

>few|.|TRBJ1-2|TRBV11-3
TGTGCCAGCAGCTTTGCGGGACCGGGATACTATGGCTACACCTTC
CASSFAGPGYYGYTF
>.|TRBD1|TRBJ2-7|TRBV6-8
TGTGCCAGCAGTGACAGGGGCCTCTGCCGGACCTACGAGCAGTACTTC
CASSDRGLCRTYEQYF
>.|TRBD2|TRBJ2-1|TRBV11-3
TGTGCCAGCAGCTACAGCGGGGGGTCCTACAATGAGCAGTTCTTC
CASSYSGGSYNEQFF
>.|.|TRBJ2-2|TRBV27
TGTGCCAGCAGTTTATTTTTCCGGGATCAGGCGCACACCGGGGAGCTGTTTTTT
CASSLFFRDQAHTGELFF
>.|.|TRBJ2-3|TRBV11-3
TGTGCCAGCAGCTTTTCGACGGGAACCACAGATACGCAGTATTTT
CASSFSTGTTDTQYF
>.|.|TRBJ1-5|TRBV19
TGTGCCAGTAGTATAGCACGGAGCTACAATCAGCCCCAGCATTTT
CASSIARSYNQPQHF
>few|.|TRBJ1-1|TRBV28
TGTGCCAGCAGTTTATATGGGCGGGGTGCAGCTTTCTTT
CASSLYGRGAAFF
>.|.|TRBJ2-7|TRBV23-1
TGCGCCAGCAGTCATGATAGGGTCTCCTACGAGCAGTACTTC
CASSHDRVSYEQYF
>.|TRBD1|TRBJ2-1|TRBV6-8
TGTGCCAGCAGCTTGGGACAGGGGCCCTACAATGAGCAGTTCTTC
CASSLGQGPYNEQFF
>.|.|TRBJ2-7|TRBV23-1
TGCGCCAGCAGTCCAAGATACAGGAACTACGAGCAGTACTTC
CASSPRYRNYEQYF
>.|.|TRBJ1-1|TRBV6-8
TGTGCCAGCAGTCCTCCTGCGAAAGGGGGAAACACTGAAGCTTTCTTT
CASSPPAKGGNTEAFF